Each of the 26 T cell receptor beta chains below was sequenced from the same sample in a study of early T cells in non-severe SARS-CoV-2 infection. One entry per CDR3 protein results from TCRdb running MiXCR on the 5' RACE reads. The table shows around 67,000 distinct CDR3 sequences, with approximately 13% occurring only once. Sequenced: whole blood. The source is an adult who was a healthcare worker with PCR-confirmed SARS-CoV-2 infection or an uninfected control (not recorded which).

This clonotype came up a few times. The chain couples TRBV28 to TRBJ1-6, with TRBD1 matching 7 bases. The CDR3 spans 12 residues. Looked up from germline, CDR1 is MDHEN and CDR2 is SYDVKM. J was trimmed by 11 bases and V by 3 bases; bases with no gene match: 1. DNA of the CDR3: TGTGCCAGCAGTTTCAGGGGGGCACCCCTCCACTTT. Protein product: CASSFRGAPLHF.

This clonotype was observed at least ten times. V and J are TRBV7-6 and TRBJ1-6; D uncertain. Trimming pared 4 bases from V and 5 bases from J, leaving 9 bases between. Germline assignment: CDR1 SGHVS and CDR2 FNYEAQ. CDR3 length equals 14 residues. The CDR3 reads CASSSQANNSPLHF. The CDR3 DNA reads TGTGCCAGCAGCTCCCAGGCGAATAATTCACCCCTCCACTTT. The full variable domain, rest sourced from reference TRBV7-6 and TRBJ1-6, is GAGVSQSPRYKVTKRGQDVALRCDPISGHVSLYWYRQALGQGPEFLTYFNYEAQQDKSGLPNDRFSAERPEGSISTLTIQRTEQRDSAMYRCASSSQANNSPLHFGNGTRLTVT.

The sample holds many counts of this clonotype. This chain connects TRBV29-1 to TRBJ2-4; D gene uncertain. V was pared by 4 bases and J by 5 bases, with 9 bases between. Germline V gene sequence: CDR1 SQVTM, CDR2 ANQGSEA. The CDR3 sequence is 12 residues long. DNA of the CDR3: TGCAGCGTTGGGGTTTCTCAAAACATTCAGTACTTC. Protein product: CSVGVSQNIQYF.

In this sample, this clonotype turned up a few times. CDR3 DNA sequence: TGTGCCAGCAGCTTAGTCGGGGTTGAAGCTTTCTTT. Amino acid sequence: CASSLVGVEAFF. The chain recombines TRBV7-9 with TRBJ1-1; D gene ambiguous. V was shortened by 1 base and J by 7 bases, with 7 bases between the two germline ends. Per the germline V gene, CDR1 is SEHNR and CDR2 is FQNEAQ (reference sequence). The CDR3 length is 12 residues.

This clonotype has ten or more counts. The chain joins TRBV12-3 or TRBV12-4 to TRBJ2-1, with D perhaps matching TRBD1 (7 bases). The V and J ends lost 3 bases and 5 bases respectively, with 14 bases between them. The CDR3 length is 15 residues. CDR3 in DNA: TGTGCCAGCAGTTTTTTACAGGGGAGGAACAATGAGCAGTTCTTC. As protein: CASSFLQGRNNEQFF.

V and J are TRBV27 and TRBJ2-7; TRBD1 matches 7 bases. CDR1 and CDR2 (germline): MNHEY, SMNVEV (reference sequence). The CDR3 is 14 amino acids. Losses at the gene ends were 3 bases for V and 0 bases for J; bases not matched to a gene: 2. The CDR3 DNA follows: TGTGCCAGCAGTTTTACAGGGGCCTCCTACGAGCAGTACTTC. Residues: CASSFTGASYEQYF.

The table lists this clonotype with many counts. CDR3 DNA sequence: TGTGCCAGCAGCGTAGGAATACTAGGTTTGTGGGGCTTTGGGGCCAACGTCCTGACTTTC. Translated, it gives CASSVGILGLWGFGANVLTF. J is TRBJ2-6 and V is TRBV9; D tentatively reads TRBD1 or TRBD2 (5 bases each). Germline lookup yields CDR1 SGDLS and CDR2 YYNGEE. Deletions cut 0 bases from V and 3 bases from J, with 22 bases between. The CDR3 has 20 amino acids.

In its sample, this clonotype was seen many times. The rearrangement links TRBV7-2 to TRBJ2-5; D might be TRBD2 (6 bases). Per the germline V gene, CDR1 is SGHTA and CDR2 is FQGNSA. The CDR3 sequence is 19 residues long. Trimming removed 3 bases from V and 2 bases from J, with 25 bases in between. The DNA of the CDR3 is TGTGCCAGCAGCTTGCGCGGACCTTTGCGGGGACCAACTCAAGAGACCCAGTACTTC. Its protein is CASSLRGPLRGPTQETQYF.

This clonotype was observed many times. The chain joins TRBV6-5 to TRBJ2-2; the D is unclear. The CDR3 contains 14 residues. In germline, CDR1 is MNHEY, CDR2 SVGAGI. Trimming left V 5 bases short and J 4 bases short, with 11 bases between. The CDR3, as DNA: TGTGCCAGCAGTCCAACCTTGAGCACCGGGGAGCTGTTTTTT. This encodes CASSPTLSTGELFF.

The genes are TRBV5-6 and TRBJ2-5, with D possibly being TRBD1 (6 bases). Deletions cut 4 bases from V and 2 bases from J, with 12 bases between. The CDR3 contains 14 residues. The germline gives CDR1 SGHDT, CDR2 YYEEEE. The CDR3: CASSEWTAQETQYF. CDR3 bases: TGTGCCAGCAGCGAATGGACAGCTCAAGAGACCCAGTACTTC.

This clonotype was counted between two and nine times. The chain has TRBV27 and TRBJ2-7; D is perhaps TRBD1 or TRBD2 (6 bases each). The length of the CDR3 is 15 residues. The germline CDR1 and CDR2 sequences are MNHEY and SMNVEV (reference sequence). V was pared by 8 bases and J by 4 bases, with 21 bases between. The CDR3 nucleotides read TGTGCCAGCGCGAATGGGGGGCCGCCATTATACGAGCAGTACTTC. It translates to CASANGGPPLYEQYF.

This clonotype was observed many times. CDR3 loop: CATSRERGYNEQFF. The CDR3 DNA follows: TGTGCCACCAGCAGAGAGCGGGGCTACAATGAGCAGTTCTTC. This chain uses TRBV15 with TRBJ2-1; TRBD2 might be the D (6 bases). Between the trimmed V and J ends, which lost 0 bases and 3 bases, there was a span of 6 bases. The CDR3 extends over 14 amino acids. CDR1 LNHNV and CDR2 YYDKDF come from the germline V gene (reference sequence).

This clonotype was counted at least ten times. The rearrangement joins TRBV7-6 to TRBJ1-5, with a tentative D call TRBD1 (6 bases). V was cut by 2 bases and J by 3 bases, with 20 bases left in between. This CDR3 contains 18 residues. Germline loops: CDR1 SGHVS, CDR2 FNYEAQ. DNA for the CDR3: TGTGCCAGCAGCTTAAGGTCGGCAGGGGAATTCGACAATCAGCCCCAGCATTTT. It specifies CASSLRSAGEFDNQPQHF.

Ten or more counts support this clonotype. This chain links TRBV19 with TRBJ2-3, with D possibly TRBD2 on 6 matching bases. Germline CDR1 is LNHDA and CDR2 is SQIVND (reference sequence). Trimming removed 11 bases at V and 6 bases at J, with 24 bases between. CDR3 size: 15 residues. CDR3 region: CASRRELGDRDTQYF. For the CDR3, the DNA is TGTGCCTCCCGGAGGGAGTTGGGGGATCGGGATACGCAGTATTTT.

This clonotype was seen at least ten times. The CDR3 DNA reads TGTGCCAGCAGCAAAAGGCCTAGCCGGAAAGATACGCAGTATTTT. Translation gives CASSKRPSRKDTQYF. This chain links TRBV25-1 with TRBJ2-3, with D perhaps TRBD2 (5 bases). Germline CDR1 is MGHDK and CDR2 is SYGVNS. Trimming cost V 6 bases and J 5 bases, with 18 bases left between them. This CDR3 has 15 amino acids.

This clonotype was observed many times. The chain is built from TRBV3-1 and TRBJ2-1, with D perhaps given as TRBD1 or TRBD2 (5 bases each). This CDR3 spans 16 amino acids. CDR1 is LGHDT, CDR2 YNNKEL, per germline (reference sequence). The V end lost 6 bases, the J end lost 3 bases, and 18 bases lay between the germline ends. The CDR3 here is CASRLNRDASYNEQFF. In DNA form, the CDR3 reads TGTGCCAGCAGACTCAACCGGGACGCGAGCTACAATGAGCAGTTCTTC.

This clonotype was seen at least ten times. CDR3 DNA: TGTGCCAGCAGCAGCCGACAGGGAGCGAACACTGAAGCTTTCTTT. This translates into CASSSRQGANTEAFF. J is TRBJ1-1 and V is TRBV5-4; TRBD1 agrees at 7 bases. J gave up 1 base and V 4 bases, and 7 bases lay outside the gene matches. The CDR3 has 15 amino acids. CDR1 SGHNT and CDR2 YYREEE come from the germline V gene (reference sequence).

This clonotype came up many times. J is TRBJ2-3 and V is TRBV28, with D unresolved. V was trimmed by 2 bases and J by 0 bases, leaving 21 bases between them. There are 19 residues in the CDR3. Germline V lookup: CDR1 MDHEN, CDR2 SYDVKM. The CDR3 DNA follows: TGTGCCAGCAGTTTAACGTTCGGCAGTCGGACGACTAGCACAGATACGCAGTATTTT. Its translation: CASSLTFGSRTTSTDTQYF.

This clonotype has a count of ten or more. The chain joins TRBV7-8 to TRBJ1-1; 8 bases fit TRBD1. Germline values: CDR1 SGHVS, CDR2 FQNEAQ. J gave up 0 bases and V 1 base, and 1 base lay outside the gene matches. The CDR3 totals 15 residues. The CDR3 sequence is CASSLGQGLNTEAFF. The CDR3 region has the DNA TGTGCCAGCAGCTTAGGACAGGGGTTGAACACTGAAGCTTTCTTT.

Many counts were recorded for this clonotype. The CDR3: CASSYERSSYNEQFF. The CDR3 nucleotides read TGTGCCAGCAGTTACGAGAGGAGCTCCTACAATGAGCAGTTCTTC. The chain joins TRBV6-2 or TRBV6-3 to TRBJ2-1; no clear D gene. Germline values: CDR1 MNHEY, CDR2 SVGEGT. Deletions cut 2 bases from V and 0 bases from J, with 8 bases between. This CDR3 has 15 residues.

At least ten counts were recorded for this clonotype. This rearrangement joins TRBV5-1 to TRBJ2-7; D remains ambiguous. The CDR3 consists of 12 residues. In germline, CDR1 is SGHRS, CDR2 YFSETQ. V lost 7 bases, J lost 3 bases, and 11 bases lay in between. The CDR3: CASGGENYEQYF. CDR3 DNA sequence: TGCGCCAGCGGCGGCGAAAACTACGAGCAGTACTTC.

This clonotype showed up many times. The CDR3 sequence: CASSLGRNEQFF. The CDR3 DNA reads TGCGCCAGCAGCCTTGGAAGGAATGAGCAGTTCTTC. The chain joins TRBV4-3 to TRBJ2-1; D is undetermined. CDR3 length: 12 residues. Germline V lookup: CDR1 LGHNA, CDR2 YSLEER. The V and J ends lost 4 bases and 7 bases respectively, with 8 bases between them.

This clonotype was recorded many times. The chain has TRBV20-1 and TRBJ2-7, with a weak D call TRBD1 (6 bases). The CDR3 is 13 residues long. The germline V gene has CDR1 DFQATT and CDR2 SNEGSKA (reference sequence). V lost 5 bases, J lost 5 bases, and 16 bases lay in between. CDR3 amino acids: CSAGHREGNEQYF. CDR3 nucleotide sequence: TGCAGTGCTGGGCACAGGGAAGGGAACGAGCAGTACTTC.

This clonotype has at least ten counts. The chain couples TRBV7-9 to TRBJ1-2; D unclear. The CDR3 has 13 amino acids. The germline CDR1 and CDR2 sequences are SEHNR and FQNEAQ (reference sequence). Trimming removed 8 bases from V and 4 bases from J, with 14 bases in between. The DNA of the CDR3 is TGTGCCAGCCAGGAGGGTGCAGTCTATGGCTACACCTTC. It encodes CASQEGAVYGYTF.

This clonotype was detected ten times or more. This chain uses TRBV15 with TRBJ2-1, with D perhaps TRBD1 (6 bases). Trimming removed 3 bases at V and 8 bases at J, with 17 bases between. CDR3 length: 15 residues. In germline, CDR1 is LNHNV, CDR2 YYDKDF (reference sequence). CDR3 residues: CATSRMGDIFDEQFF. The CDR3 nucleotides read TGTGCCACCAGCAGGATGGGGGACATATTCGATGAGCAGTTCTTC.

This clonotype was seen repeatedly, ten times or more. The gene calls are TRBV28 and TRBJ2-7; weak D call: TRBD1 (6 bases). This CDR3 comprises 12 residues. CDR1 and CDR2 from the germline V gene are MDHEN and SYDVKM. Trimming removed 5 bases at V and 4 bases at J, with 9 bases between. The CDR3 region is CASSPDRYEQYF. The CDR3 coding sequence is TGTGCCAGCAGTCCAGACAGGTACGAGCAGTACTTC.